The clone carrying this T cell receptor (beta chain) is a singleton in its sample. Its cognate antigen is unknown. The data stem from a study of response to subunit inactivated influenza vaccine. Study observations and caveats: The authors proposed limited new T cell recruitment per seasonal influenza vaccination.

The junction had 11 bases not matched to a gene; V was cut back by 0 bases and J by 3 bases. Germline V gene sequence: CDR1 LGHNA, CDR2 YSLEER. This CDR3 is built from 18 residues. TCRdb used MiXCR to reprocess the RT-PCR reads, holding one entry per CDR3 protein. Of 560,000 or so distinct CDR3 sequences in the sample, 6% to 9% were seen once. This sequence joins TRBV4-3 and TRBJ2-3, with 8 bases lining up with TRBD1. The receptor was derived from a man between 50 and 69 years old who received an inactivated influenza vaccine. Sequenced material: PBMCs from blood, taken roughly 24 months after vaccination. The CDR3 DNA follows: TGCGCCAGCAGCCAAGATAAGGACACAGGGGGAGCTACAGATACGCAGTATTTT. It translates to CASSQDKDTGGATDTQYF.